This T cell receptor (beta chain) was captured by sequencing in a study of blood T cell repertoires in COVID-19. Study overall: PBMCs, B-cell-depleted T cells, or T cells were the source of the cDNA or gDNA that made up the material.

This CDR3 comprises 15 residues. V shed 5 bases, J shed 3 bases, and the junction held 5 bases outside the gene matches. CDR1 MNHEY and CDR2 SVGAGI come from the germline V gene. TCRdb's table, derived via immunoSEQ multiplex PCR, lists solely in-frame clones and lacks some. The sample holds 150,000 to 200,000 clones, around 82% seen once. The sample comprised peripheral blood. The receptor was derived from a human donor with acute or convalescent COVID-19. The donor label of this sample is uncertain. The V and J genes are TRBV6-5 and TRBJ2-7; 12 nucleotides align to TRBD2. The DNA of the CDR3 is TGTGCCAGCAGTCCGCAGACTAGCGGGAGCTACGAGCAGTACTTC. Translating gives CASSPQTSGSYEQYF.